The present TCR beta chain was sequenced within a study of T-cell reconstitution after alpha-beta-depleted transplantation in children. CDR1 GTSNPN and CDR2 SVGIG come from the germline V gene (reference sequence). This CDR3 has 14 amino acids. The J segment lost 6 bases and the V segment lost 2 bases, leaving 6 bases of the junction unmatched. Molecular barcoding with unique molecular identifiers was used for the TCRbeta library. TCRdb re-called the PCR reads through MiXCR, storing one row per CDR3 protein. The sample holds some 150,000 distinct CDR3 sequences, 8.5% to 10% seen once. Sequencing used PBMCs, mostly from graft donor cells, obtained 180 days after TCRalphabeta/CD19-depleted stem cell transplant. This chain connects TRBV30 to TRBJ2-3; TRBD2 agrees at 9 bases. The origin of this receptor is a female patient aged 2-10 years who had a stem cell transplant for congenital amegakaryocytic thrombocytopenia, so the T cells may come from the graft donor. The DNA of the CDR3 is TGTGCCTGGAGTAAAGGCGGGAGGGGGGATACGCAGTATTTT. This translates into CAWSKGGRGDTQYF.